The 23 T cell receptor beta chains below come from one sample, sequenced in a study of T cells in tumors and immune-related adverse events. Here immunoSEQ multiplex PCR was the method, and the copy in TCRdb shows in-frame clones only, minus some. The table has about 11,000 clones, around 93% seen once. This material consisted of lymph node tissue, taken from a patient treated with anti-PD-1 therapy. These TCRs come from a female donor with metastatic renal cell carcinoma.

The chain couples TRBV4-2 to TRBJ1-2; unclear D gene. Germline-derived CDR1 and CDR2 are LGHNA and YNFKEQ. The CDR3 totals 13 residues. Trimming pared 1 base from V and 8 bases from J, leaving 11 bases between. CDR3 residues: CASSQAAPPGYTF. In DNA form, the CDR3 reads TGTGCCAGCAGCCAAGCAGCCCCTCCCGGCTACACCTTC.

CDR3: CASSVGGLAGVVQETQYF. CDR3 nucleotide sequence: TGTGCCAGCAGCGTAGGGGGACTAGCGGGGGTTGTCCAAGAGACCCAGTACTTC. J is TRBJ2-5 and V is TRBV9, with 14 bases fitting TRBD2. Trimming at V came to 0 bases and at J to 1 base, leaving 5 bases not matched to a gene. From germline, CDR1 is SGDLS and CDR2 YYNGEE. CDR3 size: 18 residues. The full variable domain, rest sourced from reference TRBV9 and TRBJ2-5, is DSGVTQTPKHLITATGQRVTLRCSPRSGDLSVYWYQQSLDQGLQFLIQYYNGEERAKGNILERFSAQQFPDLHSELNLSSLELGDSALYFCASSVGGLAGVVQETQYFGPGTRLLVL.

This clone was counted a single time. This chain joins TRBV30 and TRBJ2-2; 7 bases agree with TRBD1. This CDR3 is built from 14 residues. The trim removed 3 bases at V and 6 bases at J, leaving 7 bases unmatched. CDR1 GTSNPN and CDR2 SVGIG come from the germline V gene (reference sequence). For the CDR3, the DNA is TGTGCCTGGAGAACAGGGGTTCTTTCCGGGGAGCTGTTTTTT. Translation: CAWRTGVLSGELFF.

This clone occurred once. The V and J genes are TRBV7-9 and TRBJ2-1, with 7 bases fitting TRBD2. There are 15 residues in the CDR3. V lost 3 bases and J lost 4; bases outside the gene matches: 6. Germline V CDR1 and CDR2: SEHNR, FQNEAQ (reference sequence). The DNA of the CDR3 is TGTGCCAGCAGCTTTTTAGCGGGCCCTTACAATGAGCAGTTCTTC. Amino acids: CASSFLAGPYNEQFF.

J is TRBJ1-1 and V is TRBV18; 8 bases align to TRBD1. The germline V gene has CDR1 KGHSH and CDR2 LQKENI. Losses at the gene ends were 3 bases for V and 6 bases for J; bases not matched to a gene: 6. The CDR3 length is 14 residues. CDR3 region: CASSPDRAAPEAFF. The CDR3 DNA is TGTGCCAGCTCACCGGACAGGGCCGCGCCTGAAGCTTTCTTT.

V and J are TRBV5-1 and TRBJ2-7; TRBD1 is a possible D gene (6 bases). The CDR3 contains 14 residues. The germline V and J ends were trimmed by 0 bases and 0 bases, with 7 bases remaining between them. Germline loops: CDR1 SGHRS, CDR2 YFSETQ. The DNA of the CDR3 is TGCGCCAGCAGCTTGGCCAGGGGCTCCTACGAGCAGTACTTC. It translates to CASSLARGSYEQYF. Variable domain in full (rest from reference TRBV5-1 and TRBJ2-7): KAGVTQTPRYLIKTRGQQVTLSCSPISGHRSVSWYQQTPGQGLQFLFEYFSETQRNKGNFPGRFSGRQFSNSRSEMNVSTLELGDSALYLCASSLARGSYEQYFGPGTRLTVT.

This clone occurred a few times. The V call is TRBV19, the J call TRBJ1-5; no clear D. The CDR3 extends over 14 amino acids. Germline values: CDR1 LNHDA, CDR2 SQIVND (reference sequence). Trimming cost V 2 bases and J 2 bases, with 7 bases left between them. DNA for the CDR3: TGTGCCAGTAGTATAAGGGAGGGCAATCAGCCCCAGCATTTT. Its protein product is CASSIREGNQPQHF.

V is TRBV18 and J is TRBJ2-7, with TRBD2 identical over 7 bases. V lost 1 base, J lost 5 bases, and 8 bases stayed unmatched. The CDR3 covers 15 residues. Germline CDR1 reads KGHSH; CDR2 reads LQKENI. CDR3 amino acids: CASSPQYGGGHEQYF. CDR3 in DNA: TGTGCCAGCTCACCACAGTATGGGGGGGGACACGAGCAGTACTTC.

The chain carries TRBV29-1 and TRBJ2-1; D possibly corresponds to TRBD2 (6 bases). V gave up 0 bases and J gave up 7 bases, with 13 bases separating them. The germline V gene has CDR1 SQVTM and CDR2 ANQGSEA. CDR3 size: 14 residues. CDR3 sequence: CSVEDFGAGNEQFF. The CDR3 DNA follows: TGCAGCGTTGAAGATTTTGGGGCGGGGAATGAGCAGTTCTTC.

The genes are TRBV18 and TRBJ1-4; unclear D gene. Trimming pared 3 bases from V and 4 bases from J, leaving 12 bases between. CDR1 KGHSH and CDR2 LQKENI come from the germline V gene. This CDR3 contains 15 residues. The chain's CDR3 is CASSPESGFNEKLFF. The CDR3 nucleotides are TGTGCCAGCTCACCTGAGTCAGGATTTAATGAAAAACTGTTTTTT. Full variable domain (remainder filled in from reference TRBV18 and TRBJ1-4): NAGVMQNPRHLVRRRGQEARLRCSPMKGHSHVYWYRQLPEEGLKFMVYLQKENIIDESGMPKERFSAEFPKEGPSILRIQQVVRGDSAAYFCASSPESGFNEKLFFGSGTQLSVL.

The chain links TRBV4-3 to TRBJ1-5; D not certain. There are 15 residues in the CDR3. V lost 2 bases to trimming and J lost 9 bases, with 17 bases between them. Germline CDR1 LGHNA, CDR2 YSLEER. CDR3 DNA sequence: TGCGCCAGCAGCCAATATGTAGAGGGCCCGCGGCCCCAGCATTTT. It translates to CASSQYVEGPRPQHF.

The chain joins TRBV7-2 to TRBJ2-7; 7 bases agree with TRBD1. The CDR3 contains 15 residues. V was clipped by 6 bases and J by 3 bases; unmatched bases: 11. The germline V gene has CDR1 SGHTA and CDR2 FQGNSA. The DNA for the CDR3 is TGTGCCAGCAGTACGACAGGGAGTTCGGGCTACGAGCAGTACTTC. Translated: CASSTTGSSGYEQYF.

The CDR3: CASSPDRHPGNTIYF. CDR3 coding DNA: TGTGCCAGCTCACCGGACAGGCACCCTGGAAACACCATATATTTT. The rearrangement links TRBV18 to TRBJ1-3, with 7 bases matching TRBD1. After removal of 3 bases from V and 2 bases from J, the junction contained 4 bases not matched to a gene. Per the germline V gene, CDR1 is KGHSH and CDR2 is LQKENI. This CDR3 comprises 15 residues.

The chain recombines TRBV5-1 with TRBJ1-1; D not certain. V lost 1 base and J lost 1, with 8 bases in between. The CDR3 is 14 residues long. Germline V gene sequence: CDR1 SGHRS, CDR2 YFSETQ. As DNA, the CDR3 is TGCGCCAGCAGCTTGACCGCTGCGAACACTGAAGCTTTCTTT. As protein: CASSLTAANTEAFF.

This clone was detected once. The CDR3 sequence is CASSFTTGELFF. The CDR3 coding sequence is TGTGCCAGCAGCTTCACCACCGGGGAGCTGTTTTTT. V is TRBV7-9 and J is TRBJ2-2; no clear D. V lost 3 bases and J lost 4, with 3 bases in between. The CDR3 runs to 12 residues. CDR1 SEHNR and CDR2 FQNEAQ come from the germline V gene (reference sequence).

This chain links TRBV10-3 with TRBJ1-2; 12 bases match TRBD1. Unmatched junction bases numbered 12, after V lost 11 bases and J lost 8 bases. Germline V gives CDR1 ENHRY, CDR2 SYGVKD. The CDR3 loop spans 14 amino acids. DNA of the CDR3: TGTGCCGGAAAGACCGGGACAGGGGGCCGGGGCTACACCTTC. Translating gives CAGKTGTGGRGYTF.

In DNA, the CDR3 is TGCGCCAGCTCGGAACTAGCGGGGCCTGAAGAGACCCAGTACTTC. Its translation is CASSELAGPEETQYF. This sequence joins TRBV5-1 and TRBJ2-5; 10 bases are shared with TRBD2. The CDR3 has 15 amino acids. The ends lost 7 bases at V and 3 bases at J; junction bases unmatched: 9. The germline gives CDR1 SGHRS, CDR2 YFSETQ.

This chain connects TRBV20-1 to TRBJ2-1; D not certain. Trimming stripped 5 bases from V and 7 bases from J, with 9 bases between. The CDR3 length is 11 residues. Germline V gene sequence: CDR1 DFQATT, CDR2 SNEGSKA (reference sequence). The CDR3 spells CSAYRTNEQFF. CDR3 bases: TGCAGTGCTTACCGAACAAATGAGCAGTTCTTC.

This sequence joins TRBV7-8 and TRBJ1-3; D unclear. V was clipped by 2 bases and J by 4 bases, with 18 bases between them. Looked up from germline, CDR1 is SGHVS and CDR2 is FQNEAQ. CDR3 length equals 17 residues. The CDR3: CASSLLLDWLGGNTIYF. CDR3 in DNA: TGTGCCAGCAGCTTATTGCTGGACTGGCTTGGCGGAAACACCATATATTTT.

V is TRBV20-1 and J is TRBJ1-2; D not certain. There are 11 residues in the CDR3. V lost 6 bases to trimming and J lost 5 bases, with 10 bases between them. Germline CDR1 DFQATT, CDR2 SNEGSKA (reference sequence). The CDR3 reads CSAPDVYGYTF. The DNA for the CDR3 is TGCAGTGCACCGGACGTGTATGGCTACACCTTC.

This sequence joins TRBV7-2 and TRBJ2-3; D possibly corresponds to TRBD2 (6 bases). CDR1 is SGHTA, CDR2 FQGNSA, per germline. There are 16 residues in the CDR3. V gave up 5 bases and J gave up 0 bases, with 15 bases separating them. The CDR3 DNA is TGTGCCAGCAGCCCTGACGGACTAATAAGCACAGATACGCAGTATTTT. Translation gives CASSPDGLISTDTQYF.

This clone came up a few times. The chain employs TRBV4-1 and TRBJ1-2; D is possibly TRBD1 (5 bases). Germline V lookup: CDR1 MGHRA, CDR2 YSYEKL. The CDR3 totals 13 residues. With 1 base removed from V and 8 bases from J, the gap between germline ends came to 11 bases. Written as DNA, the CDR3 is TGCGCCAGCAGCCAAGGAGGGGTTCAAGGCTACACCTTC. It specifies CASSQGGVQGYTF.

V is TRBV7-6 and J is TRBJ2-2; D call uncertain. The V end lost 2 bases, the J end lost 1 base, and 11 bases lay between the germline ends. The CDR3 has 16 amino acids. Germline CDR1 SGHVS, CDR2 FNYEAQ. The chain's CDR3 is CASSLFLAKNTGELFF. The CDR3 bases are TGTGCCAGCAGCTTATTCTTAGCTAAGAACACCGGGGAGCTGTTTTTT.